A single sample gave rise to the 16 T cell receptor beta chains below, sequenced in a study of CD8 T cells in Susac syndrome. Random hexamers served to reverse transcribe roughly 0.45 to 1 ug RNA. Each CDR3 protein is one row after TCRdb ran MiXCR on the immunoSEQ multiplex PCR reads. In the table there are 150,000 to 200,000 distinct CDR3 sequences, roughly 94% of which are singletons. Sample: CD8+ T cells from PBMCs. All receptors come from a human donor with Susac syndrome.

V gene TRBV10-2 combines with J gene TRBJ1-2; TRBD1 agrees at 9 bases. The CDR3 is 13 residues long. Germline V gene sequence: CDR1 WSHSY, CDR2 SAAADI. J was trimmed by 7 bases and V by 6 bases; bases with no gene match: 6. The CDR3 DNA sequence: TGCGCCAGCAGCGGACAGGGGAAGGGTGGCTACACCTTC. This gives the protein CASSGQGKGGYTF.

This clonotype is a singleton in its sample. One end of the junction is discordant with germline, which a read error may explain. The rearrangement uses TRBV29-1 and TRBJ2-7; perhaps TRBD1 as D (5 bases). The CDR3 length is 13 residues. In germline, CDR1 is SQVTM, CDR2 ANQGSEA. In nucleotides, the CDR3 is TGCAGCGTTGGGGGCGAGGTCTCCTACGGGCAGTACTTC. Translation: CSVGGEVSYGQYF.

The chain combines TRBV30 with TRBJ1-3; no definite D call. The CDR3 runs to 11 residues. Germline-derived CDR1 and CDR2 are GTSNPN and SVGIG (reference sequence). The V and J ends lost 1 base and 4 bases respectively, with 2 bases between them. The CDR3 sequence: CAWSEGNTIYF. DNA for the CDR3: TGTGCCTGGAGTGAAGGAAACACCATATATTTT.

The chain recombines TRBV3-1 with TRBJ2-7; 10 bases agree with TRBD1. Germline lookup yields CDR1 LGHDT and CDR2 YNNKEL (reference sequence). The trim removed 1 base at V and 7 bases at J, leaving 4 bases unmatched. The CDR3 extends over 14 amino acids. CDR3 nucleotides: TGTGCCAGCAGCCAAGGACAGGGGGCGGAAGAGCAGTACTTC. Translating gives CASSQGQGAEEQYF.

The table lists this clonotype with a few counts. This chain connects TRBV11-2 to TRBJ2-3; 8 bases agree with TRBD2. The V and J ends lost 6 bases and 6 bases, in that order; junction bases with no gene match: 8. The germline gives CDR1 SGHAT, CDR2 FQNNGV. The CDR3 is 14 residues long. CDR3 sequence: CASSHRLARDTQYF. The CDR3 nucleotides read TGTGCCAGCAGTCACCGACTAGCGAGGGATACGCAGTATTTT.

This chain uses TRBV20-1 with TRBJ2-7; the D gene is possibly TRBD1 (6 bases). The CDR3 is 13 residues long. The germline V gene encodes CDR1 DFQATT and CDR2 SNEGSKA (reference sequence). V was trimmed by 3 bases and J by 2 bases, leaving 11 bases between them. In DNA form, the CDR3 reads TGCAGTGCTAGTAGGGACACCCCCTACGAGCAGTACTTC. Protein: CSASRDTPYEQYF.

The rearrangement uses TRBV3-1 and TRBJ2-3; maybe TRBD2 (7 bases). V was shortened by 3 bases and J by 6 bases, with 19 bases between the two germline ends. From germline, CDR1 is LGHDT and CDR2 YNNKEL (reference sequence). The CDR3 is made up of 16 amino acids. The CDR3 DNA reads TGTGCCAGCAGCCAGAAGATGGGGGGGGCCCGGGATACGCAGTATTTT. Translation: CASSQKMGGARDTQYF.

The rearrangement joins TRBV11-2 to TRBJ2-5; D is unresolved. This CDR3 is built from 13 residues. Trimming left V 2 bases short and J 2 bases short, with 6 bases between. Per the germline V gene, CDR1 is SGHAT and CDR2 is FQNNGV. CDR3 nucleotides: TGTGCCAGCAGCTTATACAATCAAGAGACCCAGTACTTC. Translated: CASSLYNQETQYF. Drawing the rest from reference TRBV11-2 and TRBJ2-5, the complete variable domain is EAGVAQSPRYKIIEKRQSVAFWCNPISGHATLYWYQQILGQGPKLLIQFQNNGVVDDSQLPKDRFSAERLKGVDSTLKIQPAKLEDSAVYLCASSLYNQETQYFGPGTRLLVL.

The V gene is TRBV6-5, the J gene TRBJ2-1; D is perhaps TRBD1 or TRBD2 (5 bases each). The germline gives CDR1 MNHEY, CDR2 SVGAGI. There are 14 residues in the CDR3. Trimming took 3 bases from V and 2 from J, leaving 8 bases between them. Here the CDR3 reads CASSYPGPYNEQFF. CDR3 sequence (DNA): TGTGCCAGCAGTTATCCGGGACCCTACAATGAGCAGTTCTTC.

This chain connects TRBV6-2 or TRBV6-3 to TRBJ2-1, with 7 bases fitting TRBD2. Trimming at V came to 2 bases and at J to 6 bases, leaving 16 bases not matched to a gene. There are 18 residues in the CDR3. Germline loops: CDR1 MNHEY, CDR2 SVGEGT. The CDR3 reads CASSYQGDSGLSRNEQFF. The CDR3 DNA reads as TGTGCCAGCAGTTACCAGGGTGATAGCGGGCTTTCTCGCAATGAGCAGTTCTTC.

This clonotype has just one count. This CDR3 is CAWRERGAGDTQYF. The CDR3 nucleotides are TGTGCCTGGAGAGAGCGGGGGGCGGGGGATACGCAGTATTTT. The genes are TRBV30 and TRBJ2-3; 9 bases are shared with TRBD2. The junction had 7 bases not matched to a gene; V was cut back by 3 bases and J by 6 bases. This CDR3 spans 14 amino acids. Germline V gene data show CDR1 as GTSNPN and CDR2 as SVGIG (reference sequence).

The rearrangement joins TRBV12-3 or TRBV12-4 to TRBJ2-2, with D maybe TRBD2 (6 bases). The CDR3 is 14 residues long. The germline V and J ends were trimmed by 5 bases and 4 bases, with 11 bases remaining between them. Here the CDR3 reads CASSPRAGTGELFF. In nucleotides, the CDR3 is TGTGCCAGCAGTCCGCGAGCGGGCACCGGGGAGCTGTTTTTT.

The chain is built from TRBV4-2 and TRBJ2-5; 10 nucleotides match TRBD2. The trim removed 5 bases at V and 4 bases at J, leaving 7 bases unmatched. This CDR3 has 15 amino acids. Germline CDR1 and CDR2: LGHNA and YNFKEQ. CDR3 amino acids: CASSKSGGAGETQYF. In DNA form, the CDR3 reads TGTGCCAGCAGCAAAAGCGGGGGGGCGGGAGAGACCCAGTACTTC.

The CDR3 DNA reads TGTGCCTGGAGTGTATGGGAGGGGGCAGCTTTCTTT. Encoded protein: CAWSVWEGAAFF. The rearrangement uses TRBV30 and TRBJ1-1, with 7 bases lining up with TRBD1. The V gene end was trimmed by 0 bases and the J gene end by 10 bases; junction bases not matched to a gene: 5. The CDR3 loop spans 12 amino acids. Germline V gives CDR1 GTSNPN, CDR2 SVGIG (reference sequence).

The genes are TRBV6-5 and TRBJ2-1; D uncertain. The CDR3 contains 14 residues. The germline V and J ends were trimmed by 3 bases and 4 bases, with 10 bases remaining between them. CDR1 is MNHEY and CDR2 is SVGAGI in the germline V gene. The DNA for the CDR3 is TGTGCCAGCAGTTATCGGTCAGCATACAATGAGCAGTTCTTC. Translated: CASSYRSAYNEQFF.

This clonotype was seen once. This chain links TRBV19 with TRBJ2-7; no firm D call. The CDR3 is 13 residues long. CDR1 is LNHDA, CDR2 SQIVND, per germline (reference sequence). With 6 bases removed from V and 0 bases from J, the gap between germline ends came to 9 bases. The CDR3 DNA is TGTGCCAGTAGCAGAGAAATCTCCTACGAGCAGTACTTC. Its protein is CASSREISYEQYF.